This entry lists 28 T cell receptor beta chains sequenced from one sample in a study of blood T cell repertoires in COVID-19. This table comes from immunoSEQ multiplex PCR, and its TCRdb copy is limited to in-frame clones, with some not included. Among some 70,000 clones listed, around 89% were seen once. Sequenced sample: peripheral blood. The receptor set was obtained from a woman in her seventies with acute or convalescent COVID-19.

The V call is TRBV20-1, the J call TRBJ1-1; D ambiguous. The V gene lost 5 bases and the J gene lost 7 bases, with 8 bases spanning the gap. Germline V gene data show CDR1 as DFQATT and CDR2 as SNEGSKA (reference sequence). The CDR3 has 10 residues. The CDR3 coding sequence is TGCAGTGCTTTCCACAGTGAAGCTTTCTTT. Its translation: CSAFHSEAFF.

The CDR3 nucleotides are TGTGCCAGTAGTGGGGACAGCGCCTACAATGAGCAGTTCTTC. Translating gives CASSGDSAYNEQFF. The rearrangement uses TRBV19 and TRBJ2-1, with 7 positions matching TRBD1. Germline loops: CDR1 LNHDA, CDR2 SQIVND (reference sequence). Germline trimming cut 5 bases from V and 2 bases from J; bases unmatched to any gene: 3. The CDR3 has 14 residues.

CDR3 DNA sequence: TGTGCCAGCAGTTTTGCCCATACGGGACAGGGCTATGGCTACACCTTC. Protein: CASSFAHTGQGYGYTF. The genes are TRBV28 and TRBJ1-2; the match to TRBD1 covers 9 bases. The CDR3 sequence is 16 residues long. Germline V gene sequence: CDR1 MDHEN, CDR2 SYDVKM. Trimming cost V 3 bases and J 4 bases; bases outside gene matches: 9.

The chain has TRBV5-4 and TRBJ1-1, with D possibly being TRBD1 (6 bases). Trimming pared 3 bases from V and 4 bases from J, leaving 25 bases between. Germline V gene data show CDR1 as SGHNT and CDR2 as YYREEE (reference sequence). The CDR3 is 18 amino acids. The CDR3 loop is CASSSAPLLALQGTEAFF. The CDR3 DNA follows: TGTGCCAGCAGCTCTGCCCCCCTCTTGGCTTTACAGGGCACTGAAGCTTTCTTT.

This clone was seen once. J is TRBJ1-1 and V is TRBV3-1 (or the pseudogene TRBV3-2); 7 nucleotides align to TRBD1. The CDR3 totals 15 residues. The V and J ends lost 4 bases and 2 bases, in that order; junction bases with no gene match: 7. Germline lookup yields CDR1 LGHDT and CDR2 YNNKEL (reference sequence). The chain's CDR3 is CASSRYRGTNTEAFF. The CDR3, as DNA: TGTGCCAGCAGCCGATACAGGGGTACTAACACTGAAGCTTTCTTT.

This CDR3 is CASSLDRETNYGYTF. CDR3 bases: TGCGCCAGCAGCCTAGACAGGGAGACTAACTATGGCTACACCTTC. This sequence joins TRBV5-1 and TRBJ1-2; 7 bases agree with TRBD1. CDR3 length: 15 amino acids. J lost 0 bases, V lost 4 bases, and 6 bases had no gene match. Germline V gene lookup returns CDR1 SGHRS and CDR2 YFSETQ.

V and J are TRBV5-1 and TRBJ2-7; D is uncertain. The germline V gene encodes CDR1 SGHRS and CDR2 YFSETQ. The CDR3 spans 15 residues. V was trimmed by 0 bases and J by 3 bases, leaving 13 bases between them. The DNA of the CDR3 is TGCGCCAGCAGCTTGGTTACAGCCGGAAACTACGAGCAGTACTTC. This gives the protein CASSLVTAGNYEQYF.

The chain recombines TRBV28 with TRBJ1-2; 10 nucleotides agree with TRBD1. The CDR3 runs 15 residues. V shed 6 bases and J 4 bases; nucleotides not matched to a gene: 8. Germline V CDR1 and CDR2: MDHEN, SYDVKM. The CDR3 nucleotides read TGTGCCAGCAGCCGACAGGGGGCTTCGTCCTATGGCTACACCTTC. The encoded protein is CASSRQGASSYGYTF.

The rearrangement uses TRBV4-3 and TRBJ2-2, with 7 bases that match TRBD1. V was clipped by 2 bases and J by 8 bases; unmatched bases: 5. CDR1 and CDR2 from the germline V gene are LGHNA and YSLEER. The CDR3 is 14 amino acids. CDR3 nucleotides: TGCGCCAGCAGCCAATCAGCAGGGGGAGGGGAGCTGTTTTTT. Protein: CASSQSAGGGELFF.

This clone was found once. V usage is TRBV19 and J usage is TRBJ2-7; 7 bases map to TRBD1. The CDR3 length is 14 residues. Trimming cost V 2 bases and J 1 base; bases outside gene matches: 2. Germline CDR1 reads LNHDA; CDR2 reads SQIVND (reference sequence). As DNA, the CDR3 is TGTGCCAGTAGTATAAACAGGGGATCCTACGAGCAGTACTTC. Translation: CASSINRGSYEQYF.

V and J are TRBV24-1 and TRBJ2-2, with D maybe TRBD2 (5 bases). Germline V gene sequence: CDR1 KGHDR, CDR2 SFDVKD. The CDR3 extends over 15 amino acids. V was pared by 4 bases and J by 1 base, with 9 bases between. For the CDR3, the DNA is TGTGCCACCAGTGACACTAGAATGAACACCGGGGAGCTGTTTTTT. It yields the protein CATSDTRMNTGELFF.

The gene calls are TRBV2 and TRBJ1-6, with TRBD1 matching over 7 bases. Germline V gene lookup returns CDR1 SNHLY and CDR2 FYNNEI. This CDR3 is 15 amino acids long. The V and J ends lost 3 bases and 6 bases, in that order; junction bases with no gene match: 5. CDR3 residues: CASSDTGQLNSPLHF. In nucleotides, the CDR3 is TGTGCCAGCAGTGACACGGGACAGCTTAATTCACCCCTCCACTTT.

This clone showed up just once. The CDR3 nucleotides are TGTGCCAGCAGTTACTTGCGGGGCAATCAGCCCCAGCATTTT. Translating gives CASSYLRGNQPQHF. The rearrangement joins TRBV6-2 or TRBV6-3 to TRBJ1-5; D is unresolved. This CDR3 is built from 14 residues. Trimming left V 1 base short and J 2 bases short, with 6 bases between. Per germline, CDR1 MNHEY and CDR2 SVGEGT.

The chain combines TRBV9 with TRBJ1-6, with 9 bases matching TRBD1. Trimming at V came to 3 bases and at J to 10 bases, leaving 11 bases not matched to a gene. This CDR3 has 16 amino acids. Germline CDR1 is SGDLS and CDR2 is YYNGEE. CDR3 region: CASSASPGQGNSPLHF. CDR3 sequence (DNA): TGTGCCAGCAGCGCGTCCCCGGGACAGGGCAACTCACCCCTCCACTTT.

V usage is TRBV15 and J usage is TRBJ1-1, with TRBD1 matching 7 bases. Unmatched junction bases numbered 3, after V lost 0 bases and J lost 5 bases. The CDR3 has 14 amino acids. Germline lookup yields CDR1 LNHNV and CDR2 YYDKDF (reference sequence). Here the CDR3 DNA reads TGTGCCACCAGCAGAGATGGCAGGGGGACTGAAGCTTTCTTT. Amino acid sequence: CATSRDGRGTEAFF.

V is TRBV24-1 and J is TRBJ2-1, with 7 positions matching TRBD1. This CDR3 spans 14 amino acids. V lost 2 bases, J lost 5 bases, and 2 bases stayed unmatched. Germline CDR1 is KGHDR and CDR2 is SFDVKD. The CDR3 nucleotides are TGTGCCACCAGTGATTCCGGGACAGACAATGAGCAGTTCTTC. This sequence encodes CATSDSGTDNEQFF.

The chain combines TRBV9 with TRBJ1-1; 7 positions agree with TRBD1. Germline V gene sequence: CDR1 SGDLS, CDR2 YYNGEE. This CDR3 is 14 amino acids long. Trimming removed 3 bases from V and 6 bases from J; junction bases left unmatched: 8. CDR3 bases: TGTGCCAGCAGCGCCTACGCACAGGGGCCTGAAGCTTTCTTT. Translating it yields CASSAYAQGPEAFF.

The chain's CDR3 is CASSLVTRGYGYTF. In DNA, the CDR3 is TGTGCCAGCAGCTTAGTCACCAGGGGGTATGGCTACACCTTC. This chain joins TRBV7-9 and TRBJ1-2; TRBD1 matches 7 bases. CDR3 size: 14 residues. V shed 1 base, J shed 5 bases, and the junction held 4 bases outside the gene matches. The V gene's germline CDR1 is SEHNR and CDR2 FQNEAQ (reference sequence).

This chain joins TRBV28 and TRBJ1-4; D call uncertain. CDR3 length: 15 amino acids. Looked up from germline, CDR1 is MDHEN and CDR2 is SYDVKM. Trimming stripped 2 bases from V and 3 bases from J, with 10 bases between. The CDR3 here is CASSLTGFANEKLFF. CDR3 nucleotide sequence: TGTGCCAGCAGTTTAACGGGGTTCGCTAATGAAAAACTGTTTTTT.

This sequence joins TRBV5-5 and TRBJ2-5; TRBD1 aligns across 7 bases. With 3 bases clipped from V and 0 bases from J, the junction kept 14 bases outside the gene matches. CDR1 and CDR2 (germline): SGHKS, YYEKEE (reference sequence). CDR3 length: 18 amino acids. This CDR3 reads CASSSWASGQDNQETQYF. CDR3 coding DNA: TGTGCCAGCAGCTCTTGGGCGAGTGGACAGGATAACCAAGAGACCCAGTACTTC. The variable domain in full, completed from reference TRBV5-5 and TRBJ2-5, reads DAGVTQSPTHLIKTRGQQVTLRCSPISGHKSVSWYQQVLGQGPQFIFQYYEKEERGRGNFPDRFSARQFPNYSSELNVNALLLGDSALYLCASSSWASGQDNQETQYFGPGTRLLVL.

The CDR3 DNA reads TGTGCCAGCAGTTTTGGGGAGGGGGAAAATCAGCCCCAGCATTTT. Amino acids: CASSFGEGENQPQHF. This chain uses TRBV28 with TRBJ1-5; possibly TRBD1 for D (6 bases). This CDR3 has 15 amino acids. Trimming left V 3 bases short and J 4 bases short, with 13 bases between. Germline lookup yields CDR1 MDHEN and CDR2 SYDVKM.

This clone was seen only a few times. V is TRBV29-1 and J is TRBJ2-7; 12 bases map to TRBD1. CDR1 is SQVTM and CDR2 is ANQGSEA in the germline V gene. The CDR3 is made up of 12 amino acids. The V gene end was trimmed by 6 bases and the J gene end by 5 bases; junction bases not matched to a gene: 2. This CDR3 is CSVGQGADEQYF. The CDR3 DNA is TGCAGCGTGGGACAGGGGGCAGACGAGCAGTACTTC.

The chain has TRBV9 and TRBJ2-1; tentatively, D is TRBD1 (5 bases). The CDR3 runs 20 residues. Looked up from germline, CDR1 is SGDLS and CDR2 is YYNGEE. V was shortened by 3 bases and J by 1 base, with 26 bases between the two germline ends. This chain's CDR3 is CASSASGSPPKLLSYNEQFF. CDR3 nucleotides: TGTGCCAGCAGCGCCTCAGGGTCCCCACCGAAACTTCTATCCTACAATGAGCAGTTCTTC.

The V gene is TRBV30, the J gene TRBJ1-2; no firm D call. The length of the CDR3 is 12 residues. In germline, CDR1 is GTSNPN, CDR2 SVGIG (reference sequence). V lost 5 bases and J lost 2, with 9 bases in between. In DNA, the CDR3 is TGTGCCTGGGCATGGAGAAACTATGGCTACACCTTC. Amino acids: CAWAWRNYGYTF.

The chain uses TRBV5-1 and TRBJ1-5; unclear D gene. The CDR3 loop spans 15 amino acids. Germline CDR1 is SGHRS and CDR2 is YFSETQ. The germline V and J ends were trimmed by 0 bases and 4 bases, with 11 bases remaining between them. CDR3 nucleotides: TGCGCCAGCAGCTTGGACCCCGAAACAAATCAGCCCCAGCATTTT. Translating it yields CASSLDPETNQPQHF.

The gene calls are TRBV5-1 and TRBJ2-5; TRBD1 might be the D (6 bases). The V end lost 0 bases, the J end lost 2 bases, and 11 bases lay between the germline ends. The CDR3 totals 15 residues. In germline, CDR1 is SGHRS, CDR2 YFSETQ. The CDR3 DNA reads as TGCGCCAGCAGCTTGGCTGGGACACGTCAAGAGACCCAGTACTTC. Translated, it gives CASSLAGTRQETQYF.

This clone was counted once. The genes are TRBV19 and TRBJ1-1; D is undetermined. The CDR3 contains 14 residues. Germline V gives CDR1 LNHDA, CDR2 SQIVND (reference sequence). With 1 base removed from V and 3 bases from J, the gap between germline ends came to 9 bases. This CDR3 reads CASSIVLGDTEAFF. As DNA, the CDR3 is TGTGCCAGTAGTATAGTTCTCGGGGACACTGAAGCTTTCTTT.

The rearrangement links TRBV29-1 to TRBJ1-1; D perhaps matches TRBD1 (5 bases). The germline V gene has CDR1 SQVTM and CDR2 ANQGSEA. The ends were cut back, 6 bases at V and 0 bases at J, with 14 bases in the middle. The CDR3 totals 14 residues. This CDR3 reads CSVQHRLLNTEAFF. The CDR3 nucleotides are TGCAGCGTGCAACACAGGCTGCTGAACACTGAAGCTTTCTTT.